This T cell receptor beta chain came from a study of T cell repertoires in cytomegalovirus infection. This clonotype appeared a few times. Antigen unknown. TCRdb ran MiXCR on the reads and lists one entry per CDR3 protein. The table shows about 830,000 distinct CDR3 sequences, with approximately 32% occurring only once. Germline V gene lookup returns CDR1 SGHVS and CDR2 FNYEAQ. The CDR3 length is 17 residues. V gave up 4 bases and J gave up 0 bases, with 16 bases separating them. This TCR came from a human donor in good health (CMV status not recorded). Some clones in this sample may be carry-over from other donors' samples. V gene TRBV7-6 combines with J gene TRBJ2-4; tentatively, D is TRBD1 or TRBD2 (6 bases each). The sample consisted of cultured CD8+ T cells from PBMCs, taken from culture after CMV antigen stimulation. The CDR3 reads CASSSPQGRKAKNIQYF. In nucleotides, the CDR3 is TGTGCCAGCAGCTCCCCGCAGGGGAGGAAAGCCAAAAACATTCAGTACTTC.